Sequencing of this T cell receptor (beta chain) was carried out in a study of OX40 agonist ivuxolimab in advanced cancers. This CDR3 contains 15 residues. CDR1 is SSHAT, CDR2 FNYEAQ, per germline (reference sequence). TCRdb keeps only in-frame clones here, not all; method: immunoSEQ multiplex PCR. The data contain more than 80,000 clones, 91% of them seen just once; the ten biggest clones take up roughly 8.4%. A word on this clone: Sequence at one end of the junction differs from germline and may be a read error.

This TCR derives from an adult with an advanced solid tumor such as melanoma, head and neck, liver or kidney cancer. This chain links TRBV7-7 with TRBJ2-1; D is uncertain. The sequencing here drew on CD4+ or CD8+ T cells sorted from blood, taken in a trial of the OX40 agonist ivuxolimab. CDR3 coding DNA: TGTGCTAGCAGCCCCTGGCGGACCTCCTACAATGAGCAGTTCTTC. This codes for CASSPWRTSYNEQFF.